This T cell receptor (beta chain) was profiled in a study of shared clonotypes between healthy human individuals. Clones were read by immunoSEQ multiplex PCR, and TCRdb kept only the in-frame ones, dropping some. Of about 2.3 million clones listed, 85% to 95% are singletons. The CDR3 runs to 14 residues. Per germline, CDR1 SGHRS and CDR2 YFSETQ. Trimming took 0 bases from V and 1 from J, leaving 7 bases between them. The sequencing sample was made of naive CD4+ T cells from PBMCs. Noted subset: CD45RA+ positively selected. The source of this sequence is a man aged 18 to 29 in good health. Some clones in this sample may be carry-over from other donors' samples. The chain is built from TRBV5-1 and TRBJ1-2; unclear D gene. CDR3 amino acids: CASSLDVDNYGYTF. CDR3 bases: TGCGCCAGCAGCTTGGACGTAGATAACTATGGCTACACCTTC.